These 15 T cell receptor beta chains were all obtained from the same sample, sequenced in a study of blood T cell repertoires in COVID-19. TCRdb's copy holds only in-frame clones and misses some; the assay was immunoSEQ multiplex PCR. In the table there are 250,000 to 350,000 clones, around 87% of which are singletons. Input material: peripheral blood. Receptors were obtained from a woman between 50 and 59 years old who had recovered from COVID-19.

To note about this clone: Since no conserved phenylalanine or tryptophan closes the CDR3, a read error is the likely cause. The limits of the CDR3 on the DNA are not certain, so only TCRdb's listed CDR3 is given. CDR3 protein: CAWSINRDSQSIV. The chain is built from TRBV30 and TRBJ1-2. Germline V gives CDR1 GTSNPN, CDR2 SVGIG (reference sequence). Counting both end residues, the CDR3 totals 13 amino acids.

The chain carries TRBV29-1 and TRBJ2-7, with 7 bases identical to TRBD1. Per the germline V gene, CDR1 is SQVTM and CDR2 is ANQGSEA. V lost 1 base and J lost 1; bases outside the gene matches: 7. The CDR3 sequence is 15 residues long. The DNA of the CDR3 is TGCAGCGTTGAAGTGAGAGGGGGCCCGTCCTACGAGCAGTACTTC. It is translated as CSVEVRGGPSYEQYF.

The rearrangement uses TRBV9 and TRBJ1-2, with TRBD1 identical over 7 bases. CDR3 length: 11 residues. V gave up 3 bases and J gave up 7 bases; unmatched junction bases: 0. Germline CDR1 and CDR2: SGDLS and YYNGEE. CDR3 sequence (DNA): TGTGCCAGCAGCGGACAGGGTGGCTACACCTTC. This sequence encodes CASSGQGGYTF.

V gene TRBV5-6 combines with J gene TRBJ1-1; 7 bases fit TRBD1. Germline CDR1 reads SGHDT; CDR2 reads YYEEEE. The V gene end was trimmed by 3 bases and the J gene end by 1 base; junction bases not matched to a gene: 6. The CDR3 totals 15 residues. This chain's CDR3 is CASSWRGLGNTEAFF. CDR3 nucleotides: TGTGCCAGCAGCTGGAGGGGGCTTGGGAACACTGAAGCTTTCTTT.

The chain employs TRBV7-6 and TRBJ1-4; 8 nucleotides agree with TRBD1. Germline CDR1 reads SGHVS; CDR2 reads FNYEAQ. This CDR3 spans 17 amino acids. V shed 0 bases, J shed 8 bases, and the junction held 11 bases outside the gene matches. The CDR3 coding sequence is TGTGCCAGCAGCTTAGCGTCCGGAAGGACAGGGAGAGAAAAACTGTTTTTT. Its translation is CASSLASGRTGREKLFF.

The chain carries TRBV9 and TRBJ2-3; a weak D match, TRBD1 (8 bases). Deletions cut 7 bases from V and 6 bases from J, with 21 bases between. Per the germline V gene, CDR1 is SGDLS and CDR2 is YYNGEE. The CDR3 loop spans 15 amino acids. CDR3 region: CASSRGDRTRDTQYF. CDR3 DNA sequence: TGTGCCAGCTCCCGGGGGGACAGGACCCGGGATACGCAGTATTTT.

The chain links TRBV10-1 to TRBJ1-5; tentative D call: TRBD1 (6 bases). Looked up from germline, CDR1 is WNHNN and CDR2 is SYGVQD (reference sequence). Trimming removed 3 bases from V and 4 bases from J, with 10 bases in between. The CDR3 length is 14 residues. Written as DNA, the CDR3 is TGCGCCAGCAGTGAAAGTCAGGGGAATCAGCCCCAGCATTTT. This translates into CASSESQGNQPQHF.

This sequence joins TRBV30 and TRBJ2-5; 8 bases are a match to TRBD1. CDR3 length: 13 amino acids. In germline, CDR1 is GTSNPN, CDR2 SVGIG (reference sequence). The V gene end was trimmed by 5 bases and the J gene end by 5 bases; junction bases not matched to a gene: 7. CDR3 nucleotides: TGTGCCTGGTCCTCAGGGGGCCCTGAGACCCAGTACTTC. As protein: CAWSSGGPETQYF. Filled out from reference TRBV30 and TRBJ2-5, the complete variable domain reads SQTIHQWPATLVQPVGSPLSLECTVEGTSNPNLYWYRQAAGRGLQLLFYSVGIGQISSEVPQNLSASRPQDRQFILSSKKLLLSDSGFYLCAWSSGGPETQYFGPGTRLLVL.

The chain employs TRBV27 and TRBJ2-3, with 7 bases fitting TRBD2. The CDR3 consists of 14 residues. V dropped 6 bases and J dropped 1; count of bases not matched to a gene: 4. Germline V gene sequence: CDR1 MNHEY, CDR2 SMNVEV (reference sequence). DNA for the CDR3: TGTGCCAGCAGACTAGCGTTGGGCACAGATACGCAGTATTTT. Amino acids: CASRLALGTDTQYF.

The genes are TRBV7-2 and TRBJ2-3, with 8 positions matching TRBD2. From germline, CDR1 is SGHTA and CDR2 FQGNSA. The CDR3 is made up of 15 amino acids. Germline trimming cut 7 bases from V and 5 bases from J; bases unmatched to any gene: 11. The CDR3 reads CASTLDGGGLDTQYF. The CDR3 DNA reads as TGTGCCAGCACCCTCGACGGCGGGGGGTTAGATACGCAGTATTTT.

This clone appeared a few times. The chain carries TRBV2 and TRBJ1-5; possible D gene TRBD1, 6 bases. CDR1 and CDR2 (germline): SNHLY, FYNNEI. The ends were cut back, 4 bases at V and 6 bases at J, with 13 bases in the middle. This CDR3 is built from 14 residues. CDR3 amino acids: CASSAQGLGQPQHF. The CDR3 nucleotides read TGTGCCAGCAGTGCGCAGGGGTTGGGTCAGCCCCAGCATTTT.

A few counts support this clone. This chain links TRBV7-9 with TRBJ1-1; D is undetermined. Germline CDR1 is SEHNR and CDR2 is FQNEAQ (reference sequence). This CDR3 spans 12 amino acids. With 2 bases removed from V and 11 bases from J, the gap between germline ends came to 12 bases. CDR3 sequence: CASSLPESSAFF. The CDR3 DNA follows: TGTGCCAGCAGCTTACCCGAGTCTAGTGCTTTCTTT.

The rearrangement joins TRBV10-3 to TRBJ1-2; D is possibly TRBD1 (5 bases). Germline values: CDR1 ENHRY, CDR2 SYGVKD. CDR3 size: 12 residues. V dropped 3 bases and J dropped 3 bases, with 5 bases sitting between them. CDR3 DNA: TGTGCCATCAGTGACAGGGACTATGGCTACACCTTC. This translates into CAISDRDYGYTF.

The chain has TRBV7-6 and TRBJ2-2; 8 bases agree with TRBD1. The germline V gene encodes CDR1 SGHVS and CDR2 FNYEAQ. The CDR3 consists of 15 residues. V trimming: 5 bases; J trimming: 9 bases; junction bases outside the gene matches: 11. The CDR3 is CASSTGTGPNWELFF. For the CDR3, the DNA is TGTGCCAGCAGCACCGGGACAGGACCAAATTGGGAGCTGTTTTTT.

The chain recombines TRBV4-2 with TRBJ2-7, with TRBD2 identical over 14 bases. This CDR3 has 15 amino acids. The V segment lost 3 bases and the J segment 3 bases; nucleotides outside the gene matches: 1. In germline, CDR1 is LGHNA, CDR2 YNFKEQ. The CDR3 is CASSQGLAGDYEQYF. As DNA, the CDR3 is TGTGCCAGCAGCCAGGGACTAGCGGGAGACTACGAGCAGTACTTC.